These 26 T cell receptor beta chains were all obtained from the same sample, sequenced in a study of blood T cell repertoires in COVID-19. Profiling relied on immunoSEQ multiplex PCR, and the TCRdb table lists in-frame clones only, not all of them. The table records 350,000 to 400,000 clones, 80% to 90% of them present only once. What was sequenced was PBMCs or T cells enriched from blood (not recorded which). The receptors shown here come from a man between 18 and 29 years old who had recovered from COVID-19.

The chain couples TRBV3-1 (or the pseudogene TRBV3-2) to TRBJ1-6; D unclear. Germline V gene lookup returns CDR1 LGHDT and CDR2 YNNKEL (reference sequence). V was clipped by 1 base and J by 7 bases, with 11 bases between them. This CDR3 is built from 15 residues. Written as DNA, the CDR3 is TGTGCCAGCAGCCAAGCAGGTGGGCGAAATTCACCCCTCCACTTT. It encodes CASSQAGGRNSPLHF.

The chain recombines TRBV13 with TRBJ2-1; a weak D match, TRBD1 (7 bases). This CDR3 spans 15 amino acids. Deletions cut 8 bases from V and 3 bases from J, with 17 bases between. Germline CDR1 PRHDT, CDR2 FYEKMQ (reference sequence). CDR3 DNA: TGTGCCAGCGGGACTGCCGACAGGGACTACAATGAGCAGTTCTTC. Residues: CASGTADRDYNEQFF.

CDR3 DNA sequence: TGCAGCGTTGTGGCGAGGTCTAACACAGATACGCAGTATTTT. Its translation: CSVVARSNTDTQYF. The chain uses TRBV29-1 and TRBJ2-3; D uncertain. Germline lookup yields CDR1 SQVTM and CDR2 ANQGSEA. This CDR3 comprises 14 residues. V was clipped by 4 bases and J by 2 bases, with 13 bases between them.

This chain links TRBV6-6 with TRBJ1-6; 8 positions match TRBD1. The CDR3 is 16 residues long. The trim removed 3 bases at V and 4 bases at J, leaving 5 bases unmatched. From germline, CDR1 is MNHNY and CDR2 SVGAGI (reference sequence). CDR3 protein: CASSYQGQGYNSPLHF. The CDR3 nucleotides read TGTGCCAGCAGTTATCAAGGACAGGGATATAATTCACCCCTCCACTTT.

The chain couples TRBV7-6 to TRBJ2-1, with 12 positions matching TRBD2. V trimming: 5 bases; J trimming: 2 bases; junction bases outside the gene matches: 1. The germline V gene has CDR1 SGHVS and CDR2 FNYEAQ. The CDR3 runs 15 residues. This CDR3 is CASSRTSGAYNEQFF. DNA of the CDR3: TGTGCCAGCAGCCGGACTAGCGGGGCCTACAATGAGCAGTTCTTC.

This clone has a handful of counts. The rearrangement joins TRBV7-2 to TRBJ1-2; 9 positions match TRBD1. The CDR3 length is 13 residues. CDR1 SGHTA and CDR2 FQGNSA come from the germline V gene. Losses at the gene ends were 4 bases for V and 7 bases for J; bases not matched to a gene: 4. CDR3 sequence reads: CASSSGQGGGYTF. DNA of the CDR3: TGTGCCAGCAGCTCGGGACAGGGAGGTGGCTACACCTTC.

The gene calls are TRBV29-1 and TRBJ1-1; TRBD1 agrees at 10 bases. CDR3 length equals 13 residues. The V gene's germline CDR1 is SQVTM and CDR2 ANQGSEA. V gave up 6 bases and J gave up 3 bases; unmatched junction bases: 4. The CDR3 DNA follows: TGCAGCGTCTCGACAGGGGGCCACACTGAAGCTTTCTTT. It specifies CSVSTGGHTEAFF.

The gene calls are TRBV7-9 and TRBJ1-5, with TRBD1 matching 9 bases. The CDR3 sequence is 17 residues long. The trim removed 5 bases at V and 6 bases at J, leaving 14 bases unmatched. Germline lookup yields CDR1 SEHNR and CDR2 FQNEAQ (reference sequence). CDR3 bases: TGTGCCAGCAGCCCAGGGACAGGGCCGGCGGGAGGTCAGCCCCAGCATTTT. Protein product: CASSPGTGPAGGQPQHF.

Concerning this clone itself: One junction end disagrees with the germline gene, perhaps due to a read error. The chain uses TRBV4-1 and TRBJ2-3; no clear D. Germline CDR1 is MGHRA and CDR2 is YSYEKL. The CDR3 has 14 amino acids. DNA of the CDR3: TGCGCCAGCAGCCAAGAGGTTAGCACCGATACGCAGTATTTT. Residues: CASSQEVSTDTQYF.

The chain's CDR3 is CASSRDRQGTGELFF. The DNA for the CDR3 is TGCGCCAGCAGCCGAGACAGACAGGGTACCGGGGAGCTGTTTTTT. V gene TRBV5-1 combines with J gene TRBJ2-2, with 7 bases lining up with TRBD1. The CDR3 consists of 15 residues. V trimming: 4 bases; J trimming: 5 bases; junction bases outside the gene matches: 8. CDR1 SGHRS and CDR2 YFSETQ come from the germline V gene.

The J gene is TRBJ1-2, the V gene TRBV6-5; 12 bases agree with TRBD1. CDR3 length: 15 amino acids. V lost 6 bases to trimming and J lost 2 bases; unmatched junction nucleotides: 4. Germline V gene sequence: CDR1 MNHEY, CDR2 SVGAGI. The CDR3 DNA reads TGTGCCAGCAGCTCGGGGACAGGGGGCAACTATGGCTACACCTTC. This translates into CASSSGTGGNYGYTF.

The chain joins TRBV7-9 to TRBJ2-5; D is uncertain. The CDR3 sequence is 14 residues long. Germline V gene data show CDR1 as SEHNR and CDR2 as FQNEAQ (reference sequence). V was clipped by 2 bases and J by 2 bases, with 9 bases between them. CDR3 in amino acids: CASSLSVGQETQYF. In DNA, the CDR3 is TGTGCCAGCAGCTTAAGCGTGGGTCAAGAGACCCAGTACTTC. Using reference TRBV7-9 and TRBJ2-5 for the parts outside the CDR3, the full variable domain is DTGVSQNPRHKITKRGQNVTFRCDPISEHNRLYWYRQTLGQGPEFLTYFQNEAQLEKSRLLSDRFSAERPKGSFSTLEIQRTEQGDSAMYLCASSLSVGQETQYFGPGTRLLVL.

The chain recombines TRBV19 with TRBJ2-2; maybe TRBD2 (7 bases). Germline-derived CDR1 and CDR2 are LNHDA and SQIVND (reference sequence). V gave up 11 bases and J gave up 6 bases, with 16 bases separating them. This CDR3 spans 13 amino acids. Written as DNA, the CDR3 is TGTGCCTCAAGGGGGGGGACCCCCGGGGAGCTGTTTTTT. Translated: CASRGGTPGELFF.

The chain joins TRBV6-6 to TRBJ1-5; 9 bases agree with TRBD1. Germline loops: CDR1 MNHNY, CDR2 SVGAGI (reference sequence). The V segment lost 5 bases and the J segment 2 bases; nucleotides outside the gene matches: 10. This CDR3 is 17 amino acids long. CDR3 amino acids: CASSHDRGRVRNQPQHF. The CDR3 nucleotides are TGTGCCAGCAGTCATGACAGGGGGAGAGTGCGCAATCAGCCCCAGCATTTT.

J is TRBJ2-7 and V is TRBV11-2, with D perhaps matching TRBD2 (5 bases). Germline V gives CDR1 SGHAT, CDR2 FQNNGV. The V end lost 1 base, the J end lost 1 base, and 23 bases lay between the germline ends. The CDR3 consists of 19 residues. CDR3 residues: CASSLVRTGSSGRSYEQYF. The CDR3 DNA reads TGTGCCAGCAGCTTAGTAAGGACCGGTTCGAGCGGCCGTTCCTACGAGCAGTACTTC.

This clone was seen only once. This rearrangement joins TRBV6-5 to TRBJ2-7; 7 nucleotides match TRBD1. The CDR3 has 16 residues. J was trimmed by 4 bases and V by 0 bases; bases with no gene match: 9. CDR1 is MNHEY, CDR2 SVGAGI, per germline. CDR3 amino acids: CASSYSGGTAAYEQYF. In nucleotides, the CDR3 is TGTGCCAGCAGTTACTCAGGTGGGACAGCCGCATACGAGCAGTACTTC.

The chain employs TRBV5-1 and TRBJ1-2; 9 nucleotides align to TRBD1. The CDR3 length is 15 residues. Germline CDR1 SGHRS, CDR2 YFSETQ. V trimming: 1 base; J trimming: 6 bases; junction bases outside the gene matches: 7. The CDR3 region is CASSLTMGQGDGYTF. For the CDR3, the DNA is TGCGCCAGCAGCTTGACCATGGGACAGGGTGATGGCTACACCTTC.

V usage is TRBV6-5 and J usage is TRBJ1-1; TRBD1 matches at 9 bases. The CDR3 is 15 residues long. The germline CDR1 and CDR2 sequences are MNHEY and SVGAGI. Losses at the gene ends were 6 bases for V and 3 bases for J; bases not matched to a gene: 8. The CDR3 DNA is TGTGCCAGCAGCCGGGGACAGGGTGGTCACACTGAAGCTTTCTTT. Its protein is CASSRGQGGHTEAFF.

The genes are TRBV5-1 and TRBJ2-7; TRBD1 matches 7 bases. The CDR3 loop spans 19 amino acids. V shed 0 bases and J 4 bases; nucleotides not matched to a gene: 19. Germline V gene sequence: CDR1 SGHRS, CDR2 YFSETQ. CDR3 DNA: TGCGCCAGCAGCTTGGTCTCGGCAGGGGGATCTCCTATAAGTTACGAGCAGTACTTC. Encoded protein: CASSLVSAGGSPISYEQYF.

This clone turned up a few times. This chain links TRBV7-2 with TRBJ2-1, with 10 bases identical to TRBD2. The CDR3 extends over 16 amino acids. The V gene's germline CDR1 is SGHTA and CDR2 FQGNSA. J lost 2 bases, V lost 4 bases, and 5 bases had no gene match. The CDR3 region has the DNA TGTGCCAGCAGCTCTCGGACTAGCGGTGCCTACAATGAGCAGTTCTTC. This codes for CASSSRTSGAYNEQFF.

The gene calls are TRBV6-5 and TRBJ1-2; D not resolved. The germline V gene has CDR1 MNHEY and CDR2 SVGAGI. V shed 0 bases and J shed 5 bases, with 7 bases lying between them. CDR3 length: 13 amino acids. The CDR3 loop reads CASSYSRRYGYTF. In DNA, the CDR3 is TGTGCCAGCAGTTACTCGAGGCGTTATGGCTACACCTTC.

As for this clone: A much larger clonotype is one base distant, so this may be a read error. V usage is TRBV7-3 and J usage is TRBJ2-2; TRBD2 agrees at 10 bases. The junction had 1 base not matched to a gene; V was cut back by 5 bases and J by 1 base. The CDR3 consists of 15 residues. The germline gives CDR1 SGHTA, CDR2 FQGTGA. The CDR3 DNA is TGTGCCAGCAGCCGGACTAGCGGGAACACCGGGGAGCTGTTTTTT. Its translation is CASSRTSGNTGELFF.

This clone was recorded once. The chain uses TRBV2 and TRBJ2-7; TRBD1 might be the D (6 bases). Trimming took 6 bases from V and 5 from J, leaving 23 bases between them. Germline V gene sequence: CDR1 SNHLY, CDR2 FYNNEI. The CDR3 contains 16 residues. Here the CDR3 reads CASRFSSGQRIHEQYF. CDR3 nucleotide sequence: TGTGCCAGCAGATTTTCCTCGGGACAAAGGATCCACGAGCAGTACTTC.

V usage is TRBV11-2 and J usage is TRBJ2-7; 8 bases match TRBD1. V shed 2 bases and J 4 bases; nucleotides not matched to a gene: 7. Looked up from germline, CDR1 is SGHAT and CDR2 is FQNNGV. The CDR3 extends over 15 amino acids. The CDR3 loop reads CASSLQGASWYEQYF. The DNA for the CDR3 is TGTGCCAGCAGCTTACAGGGGGCCTCTTGGTACGAGCAGTACTTC. Looking up the rest from reference TRBV11-2 and TRBJ2-7 gives the full variable domain: EAGVAQSPRYKIIEKRQSVAFWCNPISGHATLYWYQQILGQGPKLLIQFQNNGVVDDSQLPKDRFSAERLKGVDSTLKIQPAKLEDSAVYLCASSLQGASWYEQYFGPGTRLTVT.

The chain joins TRBV10-1 to TRBJ2-2; a weak D match, TRBD2 (5 bases). The germline CDR1 and CDR2 sequences are WNHNN and SYGVQD (reference sequence). The CDR3 totals 13 residues. Trimming shortened V by 4 bases and J by 5 bases, and 8 bases separated the two germline ends. CDR3 loop: CASSGTGTGELFF. The CDR3 DNA reads TGCGCCAGCAGTGGTACGGGGACCGGGGAGCTGTTTTTT.

V usage is TRBV11-3 and J usage is TRBJ1-6; no clear D gene. The CDR3 loop spans 15 amino acids. V lost 5 bases, J lost 7 bases, and 15 bases lay in between. From germline, CDR1 is SGHNT and CDR2 YENEEA. CDR3 sequence: CASSAAGFSNSPLHF. The CDR3 DNA is TGTGCCAGCAGCGCCGCAGGCTTCTCGAATTCACCCCTCCACTTT.